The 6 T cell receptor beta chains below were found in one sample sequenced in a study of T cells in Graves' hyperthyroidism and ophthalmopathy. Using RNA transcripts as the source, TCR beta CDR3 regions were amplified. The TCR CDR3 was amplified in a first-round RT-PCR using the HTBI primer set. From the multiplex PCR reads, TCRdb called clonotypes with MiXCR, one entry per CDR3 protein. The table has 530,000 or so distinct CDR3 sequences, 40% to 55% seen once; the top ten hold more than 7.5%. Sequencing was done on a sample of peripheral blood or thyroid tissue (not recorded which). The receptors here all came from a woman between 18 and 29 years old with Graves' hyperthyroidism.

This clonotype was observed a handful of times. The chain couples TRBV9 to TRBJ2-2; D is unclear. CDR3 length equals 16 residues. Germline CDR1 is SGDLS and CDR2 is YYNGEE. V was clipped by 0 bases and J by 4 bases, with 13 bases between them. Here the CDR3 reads CASSVELESPTGELFF. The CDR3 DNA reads TGTGCCAGCAGCGTAGAGTTAGAAAGTCCCACCGGGGAGCTGTTTTTT.

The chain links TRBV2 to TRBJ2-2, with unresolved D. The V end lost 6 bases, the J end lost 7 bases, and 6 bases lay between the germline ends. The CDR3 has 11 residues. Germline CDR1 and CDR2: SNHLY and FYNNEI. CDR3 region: CASRGIGELFF. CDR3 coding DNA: TGTGCCAGCAGAGGGATCGGGGAGCTGTTTTTT.

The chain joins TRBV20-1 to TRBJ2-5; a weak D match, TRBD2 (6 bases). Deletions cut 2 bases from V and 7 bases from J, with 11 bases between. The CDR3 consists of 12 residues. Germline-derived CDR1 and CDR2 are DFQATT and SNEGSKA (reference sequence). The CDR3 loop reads CSARYRRGTQYF. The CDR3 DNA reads TGCAGTGCTAGATACAGGAGGGGGACCCAGTACTTC.

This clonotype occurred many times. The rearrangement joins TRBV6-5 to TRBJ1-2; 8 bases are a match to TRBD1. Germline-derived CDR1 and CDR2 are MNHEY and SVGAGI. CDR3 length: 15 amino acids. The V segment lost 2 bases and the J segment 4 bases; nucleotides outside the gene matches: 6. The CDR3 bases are TGTGCCAGCAGTTACGTTTCAGGGGGCGTCTATGGCTACACCTTC. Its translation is CASSYVSGGVYGYTF.

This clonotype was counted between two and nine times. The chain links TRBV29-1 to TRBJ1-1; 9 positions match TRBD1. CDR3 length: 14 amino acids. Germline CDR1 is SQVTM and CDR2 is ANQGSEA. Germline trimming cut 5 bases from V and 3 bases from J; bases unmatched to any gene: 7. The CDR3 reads CSVRQGGMYTEAFF. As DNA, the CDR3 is TGCAGCGTTAGACAGGGGGGGATGTACACTGAAGCTTTCTTT.

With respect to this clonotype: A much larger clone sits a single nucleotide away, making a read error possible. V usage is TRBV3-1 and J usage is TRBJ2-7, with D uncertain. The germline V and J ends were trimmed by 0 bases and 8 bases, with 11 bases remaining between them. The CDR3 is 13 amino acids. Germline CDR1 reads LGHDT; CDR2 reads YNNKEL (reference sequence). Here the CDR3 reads CASSQDPGPQQYF. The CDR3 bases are TGTGCCAGCAGCCAAGATCCGGGCCCTCAGCAGTACTTC.